The 21 T cell receptor beta chains presented below share a single source sample, sequenced in a study of neoadjuvant anti-PD-1 for oral cavity cancer. The assay was immunoSEQ multiplex PCR, and TCRdb's table has in-frame clones only and misses some. The table records tens of thousands of clones, around 83% of them present only once. Here the sequenced sample was PBMCs, taken before nivolumab (anti-PD-1) treatment. The receptors derive from a person aged 35-79 years with oral cavity squamous cell carcinoma.

The V gene is TRBV5-4, the J gene TRBJ2-7; no definite D call. Germline assignment: CDR1 SGHNT and CDR2 YYREEE (reference sequence). V shed 0 bases and J shed 6 bases, with 10 bases lying between them. CDR3 length equals 13 residues. CDR3 DNA sequence: TGTGCCAGCAGCTTGGCCCAAATGTTCGAGCAGTACTTC. Translation gives CASSLAQMFEQYF. Full variable domain (outside the CDR3, taken from reference TRBV5-4 and TRBJ2-7): ETGVTQSPTHLIKTRGQQVTLRCSSQSGHNTVSWYQQALGQGPQFIFQYYREEENGRGNFPPRFSGLQFPNYSSELNVNALELDDSALYLCASSLAQMFEQYFGPGTRLTVT.

The DNA for the CDR3 is TGTGCCAGCAGCCCCCTTCAGGGGCTGGTCGAAGCTTTCTTT. It encodes CASSPLQGLVEAFF. The gene calls are TRBV11-2 and TRBJ1-1, with D maybe TRBD1 (6 bases). CDR3 size: 14 residues. CDR1 is SGHAT and CDR2 is FQNNGV in the germline V gene. V lost 5 bases and J lost 8, with 18 bases in between. Looking up the rest from reference TRBV11-2 and TRBJ1-1 gives the full variable domain: EAGVAQSPRYKIIEKRQSVAFWCNPISGHATLYWYQQILGQGPKLLIQFQNNGVVDDSQLPKDRFSAERLKGVDSTLKIQPAKLEDSAVYLCASSPLQGLVEAFFGQGTRLTVV.

The chain has TRBV18 and TRBJ1-2; 9 bases are shared with TRBD1. With V trimmed by 4 bases and J by 4 bases, 13 bases remained unmatched. Germline loops: CDR1 KGHSH, CDR2 LQKENI. The CDR3 sequence is 17 residues long. CDR3: CASSQTSRDRESYGYTF. The CDR3 DNA reads TGTGCCAGCTCACAGACGTCCCGGGACAGGGAGAGCTATGGCTACACCTTC.

The J gene is TRBJ2-7, the V gene TRBV19; TRBD2 aligns across 7 bases. V was clipped by 3 bases and J by 0 bases; unmatched bases: 2. Germline assignment: CDR1 LNHDA and CDR2 SQIVND (reference sequence). The CDR3 extends over 14 amino acids. The CDR3 coding sequence is TGTGCCAGTAGTATTGGGGACTACTCCTACGAGCAGTACTTC. Translation: CASSIGDYSYEQYF.

V and J are TRBV9 and TRBJ2-5; 7 bases agree with TRBD1. Germline V lookup: CDR1 SGDLS, CDR2 YYNGEE. CDR3 length equals 14 residues. The V gene end was trimmed by 4 bases and the J gene end by 5 bases; junction bases not matched to a gene: 8. DNA of the CDR3: TGTGCCAGCAGCCCCTACGACAGGGTCGAGACCCAGTACTTC. It codes for CASSPYDRVETQYF.

The chain is built from TRBV5-1 and TRBJ1-1; D possibly corresponds to TRBD1 (6 bases). The CDR3 consists of 14 residues. V was cut by 0 bases and J by 5 bases, with 11 bases left in between. Germline values: CDR1 SGHRS, CDR2 YFSETQ. The DNA for the CDR3 is TGCGCCAGCAGCTTGGTCAGGGGTGGAACTGAAGCTTTCTTT. Its protein is CASSLVRGGTEAFF.

A few counts support this clone. The chain is built from TRBV5-4 and TRBJ2-3; TRBD2 matches 8 bases. CDR1 SGHNT and CDR2 YYREEE come from the germline V gene (reference sequence). V lost 3 bases, J lost 2 bases, and 8 bases stayed unmatched. The CDR3 covers 16 residues. The CDR3 sequence is CASSSGGAGTTDTQYF. DNA for the CDR3: TGTGCCAGCAGCTCGGGGGGGGCGGGAACCACAGATACGCAGTATTTT.

V and J are TRBV19 and TRBJ1-1; D is ambiguous. This CDR3 is 13 amino acids long. The germline gives CDR1 LNHDA, CDR2 SQIVND (reference sequence). Trimming stripped 0 bases from V and 11 bases from J, with 13 bases between. The CDR3 reads CASSIEVGLRAFF. For the CDR3, the DNA is TGTGCCAGTAGTATAGAGGTGGGCCTAAGGGCTTTCTTT.

This chain links TRBV11-1 with TRBJ2-3; a weak D match, TRBD2 (7 bases). This CDR3 is built from 16 residues. Germline assignment: CDR1 SGHAT and CDR2 FQDESV (reference sequence). V was pared by 4 bases and J by 5 bases, with 19 bases between. The CDR3 loop reads CASSSRAGARGDTQYF. Here the CDR3 DNA reads TGTGCCAGCAGCTCCCGGGCGGGGGCCCGGGGAGATACGCAGTATTTT.

V usage is TRBV7-3 and J usage is TRBJ2-5; D gene uncertain. V was shortened by 4 bases and J by 1 base, with 10 bases between the two germline ends. This CDR3 region has 14 residues. Germline CDR1 SGHTA, CDR2 FQGTGA. The CDR3 is CASSSAGPQETQYF. The CDR3 nucleotides are TGTGCCAGCAGCTCGGCAGGCCCCCAAGAGACCCAGTACTTC.

The chain links TRBV5-4 to TRBJ2-7; D gene uncertain. Per germline, CDR1 SGHNT and CDR2 YYREEE (reference sequence). CDR3 length equals 13 residues. Trimming pared 2 bases from V and 1 base from J, leaving 7 bases between. CDR3 loop: CASSFDPSYEQYF. DNA of the CDR3: TGTGCCAGCAGCTTTGACCCGTCCTACGAGCAGTACTTC. The full variable domain, rest sourced from reference TRBV5-4 and TRBJ2-7, is ETGVTQSPTHLIKTRGQQVTLRCSSQSGHNTVSWYQQALGQGPQFIFQYYREEENGRGNFPPRFSGLQFPNYSSELNVNALELDDSALYLCASSFDPSYEQYFGPGTRLTVT.

The chain links TRBV2 to TRBJ2-1; D gene unclear. Germline V CDR1 and CDR2: SNHLY, FYNNEI. Trimming stripped 0 bases from V and 10 bases from J, with 16 bases between. The CDR3 totals 15 residues. The CDR3 loop reads CASSEAWLGSWEQFF. The CDR3 bases are TGTGCCAGCAGTGAAGCCTGGTTAGGGTCGTGGGAGCAGTTCTTC.

The chain recombines TRBV5-1 with TRBJ2-3; D unclear. CDR1 and CDR2 from the germline V gene are SGHRS and YFSETQ. The CDR3 runs to 12 residues. The V and J ends lost 1 base and 2 bases respectively, with 2 bases between them. CDR3 sequence: CASSLSTDTQYF. Written as DNA, the CDR3 is TGCGCCAGCAGCTTGTCCACAGATACGCAGTATTTT.

V is TRBV19 and J is TRBJ1-5; TRBD1 agrees at 9 bases. V shed 3 bases and J 4 bases; nucleotides not matched to a gene: 1. Germline CDR1 is LNHDA and CDR2 is SQIVND (reference sequence). The CDR3 covers 14 residues. In DNA, the CDR3 is TGTGCCAGTAGTATCGGGACAGGGAATCAGCCCCAGCATTTT. This translates into CASSIGTGNQPQHF. The whole variable domain, filled in from reference TRBV19 and TRBJ1-5, reads DGGITQSPKYLFRKEGQNVTLSCEQNLNHDAMYWYRQDPGQGLRLIYYSQIVNDFQKGDIAEGYSVSREKKESFPLTVTSAQKNPTAFYLCASSIGTGNQPQHFGDGTRLSIL.

The V call is TRBV25-1, the J call TRBJ1-1; D might be TRBD1 (5 bases). Per germline, CDR1 MGHDK and CDR2 SYGVNS. Trimming left V 1 base short and J 3 bases short, with 9 bases between. This CDR3 region has 14 residues. The CDR3: CASSELWGDTEAFF. The CDR3 region has the DNA TGTGCCAGCAGTGAATTGTGGGGGGACACTGAAGCTTTCTTT.

The rearrangement uses TRBV11-3 and TRBJ2-4, with D maybe TRBD1 (6 bases). Trimming removed 1 base at V and 2 bases at J, with 15 bases between. The CDR3 contains 17 residues. CDR1 and CDR2 from the germline V gene are SGHNT and YENEEA. CDR3 in amino acids: CASSLVLGAGTKNIQYF. The CDR3 DNA reads as TGTGCCAGCAGCTTAGTTTTGGGGGCCGGGACCAAAAACATTCAGTACTTC. The full variable domain, its missing parts supplied by reference TRBV11-3 and TRBJ2-4, is EAGVVQSPRYKIIEKKQPVAFWCNPISGHNTLYWYLQNLGQGPELLIRYENEEAVDDSQLPKDRFSAERLKGVDSTLKIQPAELGDSAVYLCASSLVLGAGTKNIQYFGAGTRLSVL.

The chain employs TRBV13 and TRBJ1-4; D might be TRBD1 (5 bases). This CDR3 has 14 residues. The ends were cut back, 3 bases at V and 8 bases at J, with 13 bases in the middle. The V gene's germline CDR1 is PRHDT and CDR2 FYEKMQ (reference sequence). This CDR3 reads CASSFGASGEKLFF. In DNA form, the CDR3 reads TGTGCCAGCAGCTTTGGGGCCAGCGGGGAAAAACTGTTTTTT. The full variable domain, its missing parts supplied by reference TRBV13 and TRBJ1-4, is AAGVIQSPRHLIKEKRETATLKCYPIPRHDTVYWYQQGPGQDPQFLISFYEKMQSDKGSIPDRFSAQQFSDYHSELNMSSLELGDSALYFCASSFGASGEKLFFGSGTQLSVL.

In its sample, this clone was seen a few times. The CDR3 spells CASSLEFGAAEQYF. The DNA for the CDR3 is TGCGCCAGCAGCTTGGAGTTTGGGGCGGCCGAGCAGTACTTC. This chain links TRBV5-1 with TRBJ2-7; perhaps TRBD1 as D (5 bases). Between the trimmed V and J ends, which lost 0 bases and 6 bases, there was a span of 13 bases. CDR3 size: 14 residues. The germline V gene encodes CDR1 SGHRS and CDR2 YFSETQ.

The rearrangement uses TRBV2 and TRBJ2-1; D perhaps matches TRBD1 (6 bases). This CDR3 is 14 amino acids long. CDR1 is SNHLY and CDR2 is FYNNEI in the germline V gene. With 6 bases removed from V and 1 base from J, the gap between germline ends came to 10 bases. CDR3 DNA: TGTGCCAGCAGGGGACATACGTCCTACAATGAGCAGTTCTTC. Protein product: CASRGHTSYNEQFF.

The chain links TRBV6-1 to TRBJ2-3, with TRBD1 matching over 8 bases. V lost 6 bases, J lost 2 bases, and 7 bases stayed unmatched. This CDR3 has 15 amino acids. From germline, CDR1 is MNHNS and CDR2 SASEGT. CDR3 in DNA: TGTGCCAGCAGAGATGGACAGGGACACACAGATACGCAGTATTTT. As protein: CASRDGQGHTDTQYF.

The rearrangement joins TRBV30 to TRBJ2-7, with 8 bases lining up with TRBD1. V lost 0 bases and J lost 7; bases outside the gene matches: 2. This CDR3 comprises 12 residues. Germline loops: CDR1 GTSNPN, CDR2 SVGIG (reference sequence). CDR3 sequence (DNA): TGTGCCTGGAGTGTACAGGGGGTAGAGCAGTACTTC. Translation gives CAWSVQGVEQYF.